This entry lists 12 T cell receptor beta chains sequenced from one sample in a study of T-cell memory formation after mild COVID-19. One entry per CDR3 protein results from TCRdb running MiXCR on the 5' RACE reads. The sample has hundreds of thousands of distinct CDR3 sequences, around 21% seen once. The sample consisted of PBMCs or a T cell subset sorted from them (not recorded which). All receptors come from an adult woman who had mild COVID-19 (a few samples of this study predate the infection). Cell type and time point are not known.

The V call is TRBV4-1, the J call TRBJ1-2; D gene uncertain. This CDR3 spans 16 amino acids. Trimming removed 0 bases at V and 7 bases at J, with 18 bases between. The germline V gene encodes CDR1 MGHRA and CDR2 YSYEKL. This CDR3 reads CASSQDGRGSYFGYTF. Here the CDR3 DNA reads TGCGCCAGCAGCCAAGACGGCCGGGGAAGCTATTTTGGCTACACCTTC.

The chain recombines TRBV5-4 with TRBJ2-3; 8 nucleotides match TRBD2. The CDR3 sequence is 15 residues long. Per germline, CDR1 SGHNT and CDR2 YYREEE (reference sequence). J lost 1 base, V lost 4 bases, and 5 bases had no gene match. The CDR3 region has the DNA TGTGCCAGCAGCATTAGCGGGGTGCGCACAGATACGCAGTATTTT. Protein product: CASSISGVRTDTQYF.

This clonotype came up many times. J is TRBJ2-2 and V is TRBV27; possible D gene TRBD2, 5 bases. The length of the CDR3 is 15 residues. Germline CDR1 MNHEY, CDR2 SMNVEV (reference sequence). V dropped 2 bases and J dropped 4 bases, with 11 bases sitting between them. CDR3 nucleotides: TGTGCCAGCAGTTTAAACGGGGTTAGCACCGGGGAGCTGTTTTTT. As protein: CASSLNGVSTGELFF.

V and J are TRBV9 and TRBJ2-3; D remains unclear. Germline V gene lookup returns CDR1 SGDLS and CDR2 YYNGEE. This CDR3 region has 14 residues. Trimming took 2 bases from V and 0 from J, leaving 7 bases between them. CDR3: CASSVDGSTDTQYF. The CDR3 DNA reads TGTGCCAGCAGCGTTGACGGGAGCACAGATACGCAGTATTTT.

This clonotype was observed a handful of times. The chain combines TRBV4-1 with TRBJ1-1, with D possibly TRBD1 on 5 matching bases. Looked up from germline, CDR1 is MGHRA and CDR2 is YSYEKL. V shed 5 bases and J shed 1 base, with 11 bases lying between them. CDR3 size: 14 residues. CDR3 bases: TGCGCCAGCAGCTTTGGACACGGGAACACTGAAGCTTTCTTT. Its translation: CASSFGHGNTEAFF.

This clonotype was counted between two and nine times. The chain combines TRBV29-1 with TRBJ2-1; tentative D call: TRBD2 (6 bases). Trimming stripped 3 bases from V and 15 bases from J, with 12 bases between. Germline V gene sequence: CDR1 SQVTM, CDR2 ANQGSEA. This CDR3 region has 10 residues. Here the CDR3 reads CSVDPPGVFF. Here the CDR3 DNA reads TGCAGCGTTGATCCCCCGGGAGTGTTCTTC.

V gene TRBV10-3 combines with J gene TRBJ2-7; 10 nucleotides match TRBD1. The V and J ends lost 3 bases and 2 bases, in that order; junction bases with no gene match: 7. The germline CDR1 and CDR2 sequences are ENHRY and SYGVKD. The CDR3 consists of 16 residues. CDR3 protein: CAISDLRTGGTYEQYF. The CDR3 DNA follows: TGTGCCATCAGTGATTTACGGACAGGGGGAACCTACGAGCAGTACTTC.

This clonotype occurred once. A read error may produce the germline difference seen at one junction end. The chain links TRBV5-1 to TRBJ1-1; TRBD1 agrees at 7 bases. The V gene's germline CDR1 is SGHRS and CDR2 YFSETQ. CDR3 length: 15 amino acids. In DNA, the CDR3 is TGCGCCATCAGCTTGGATGGACAGGAACCGGGTGAAGCTTTCTTT. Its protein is CAISLDGQEPGEAFF.

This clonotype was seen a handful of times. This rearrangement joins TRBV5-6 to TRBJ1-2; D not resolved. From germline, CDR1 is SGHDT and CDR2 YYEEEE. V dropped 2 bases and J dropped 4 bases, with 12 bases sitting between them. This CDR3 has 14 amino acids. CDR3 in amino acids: CASSFPGAGYGYTF. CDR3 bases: TGTGCCAGCAGCTTTCCGGGCGCCGGCTATGGCTACACCTTC.

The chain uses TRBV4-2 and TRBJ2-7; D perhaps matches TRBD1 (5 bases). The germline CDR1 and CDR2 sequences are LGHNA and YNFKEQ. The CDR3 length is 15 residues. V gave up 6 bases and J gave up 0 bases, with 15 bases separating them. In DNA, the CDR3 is TGTGCCAGCAGTCCCCGGGTTACAGGCTCCTACGAGCAGTACTTC. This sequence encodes CASSPRVTGSYEQYF.

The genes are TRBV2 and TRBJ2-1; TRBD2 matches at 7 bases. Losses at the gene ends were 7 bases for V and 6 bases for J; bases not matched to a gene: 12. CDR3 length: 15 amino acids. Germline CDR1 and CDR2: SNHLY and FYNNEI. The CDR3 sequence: CASTQRLAYVNEQFF. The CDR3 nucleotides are TGTGCCAGCACCCAGAGACTAGCTTATGTCAATGAGCAGTTCTTC. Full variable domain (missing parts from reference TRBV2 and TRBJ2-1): EPEVTQTPSHQVTQMGQEVILRCVPISNHLYFYWYRQILGQKVEFLVSFYNNEISEKSEIFDDQFSVERPDGSNFTLKIRSTKLEDSAMYFCASTQRLAYVNEQFFGPGTRLTVL.

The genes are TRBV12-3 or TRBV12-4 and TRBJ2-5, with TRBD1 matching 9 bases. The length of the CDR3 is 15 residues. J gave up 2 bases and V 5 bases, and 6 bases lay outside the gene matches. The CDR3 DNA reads TGTGCCAGCAGTCCCACAGGGGGCAGACAAGAGACCCAGTACTTC. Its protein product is CASSPTGGRQETQYF.